This T cell receptor (beta chain) originates from a study of T cell changes during pregnancy in multiple sclerosis. Clones were read by immunoSEQ multiplex PCR, and TCRdb kept only the in-frame ones, dropping some. Of roughly 48,000 clones in the sample, roughly 94% were seen once. The clonotype originates from a female donor with multiple sclerosis, enrolled in a pregnancy study. The sample consisted of CD8+ T cells from peripheral blood mononuclear cells, taken in the first trimester of pregnancy.

CDR3 DNA: TGCGCCAGCAGTCCCGGACTAGCGGGAGGCCACAATGAGCAGTTCTTC. This sequence encodes CASSPGLAGGHNEQFF. This rearrangement joins TRBV5-1 to TRBJ2-1, with TRBD2 matching over 14 bases. Germline V gene lookup returns CDR1 SGHRS and CDR2 YFSETQ. This CDR3 is built from 16 residues. Trimming cost V 5 bases and J 5 bases; bases outside gene matches: 6. Drawing the rest from reference TRBV5-1 and TRBJ2-1, the complete variable domain is KAGVTQTPRYLIKTRGQQVTLSCSPISGHRSVSWYQQTPGQGLQFLFEYFSETQRNKGNFPGRFSGRQFSNSRSEMNVSTLELGDSALYLCASSPGLAGGHNEQFFGPGTRLTVL.